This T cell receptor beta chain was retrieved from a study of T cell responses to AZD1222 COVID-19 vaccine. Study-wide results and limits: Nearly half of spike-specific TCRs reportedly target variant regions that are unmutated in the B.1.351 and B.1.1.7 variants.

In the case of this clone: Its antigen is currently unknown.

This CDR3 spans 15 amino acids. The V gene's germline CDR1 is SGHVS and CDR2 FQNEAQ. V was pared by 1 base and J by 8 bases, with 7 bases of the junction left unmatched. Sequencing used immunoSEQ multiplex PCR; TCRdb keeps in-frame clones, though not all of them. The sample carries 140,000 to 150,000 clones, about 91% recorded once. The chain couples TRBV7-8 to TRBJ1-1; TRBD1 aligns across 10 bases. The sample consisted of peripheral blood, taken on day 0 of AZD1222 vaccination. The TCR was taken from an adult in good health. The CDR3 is CASSLEATGGGEAFF. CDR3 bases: TGTGCCAGCAGCTTAGAGGCGACAGGGGGCGGGGAAGCTTTCTTT.